This TCR beta chain was sequenced during a study of T cell repertoires in cytomegalovirus infection. Study information: Evidence of both CMV infection and a matching HLA type came from public TCR beta signatures.

This clonotype was seen a handful of times. MiXCR was run by TCRdb on the reads, yielding one entry per CDR3 protein. Found here are 300,000 to 450,000 distinct CDR3 sequences, 18% of them singletons; the top ten hold around 8.6%. This CDR3 contains 14 residues. V lost 5 bases, J lost 4 bases, and 14 bases lay in between. Input material: PBMCs. The chain links TRBV12-3 or TRBV12-4 to TRBJ1-2, with D perhaps matching TRBD1 (5 bases). This sequence was found in a human donor in good health (CMV status not recorded). Some clones in this sample may be carry-over from other donors' samples. The CDR3 sequence: CASSHRSFGYGYTF. CDR3 DNA sequence: TGTGCCAGCAGTCACAGGAGCTTCGGCTATGGCTACACCTTC.